These T cell receptor beta chains were read from a single sample in a study of tumor-infiltrating lymphocytes in primary liver carcinoma. TCRdb reanalysed the multiplex PCR reads using MiXCR and keeps one entry per CDR3 protein. The table records 100,000 or so distinct CDR3 sequences, approximately 70% of them present only once. Sequencing was carried out using liver tumor tissue from sampling region 2. These TCRs come from a woman in her sixties or seventies with primary liver carcinoma and hepatitis B virus infection. The CDR3 runs from the conserved cysteine through the conserved F or W. Each record gives: clone size, CDR3 length, V gene, J gene, D gene, CDR3 DNA, CDR3 protein. The D gene is left open where the match is weak. Expanded clones are given a class, and other clones once, few, many or no size at all.

>few|12|TRBV11-2|TRBJ2-7|.
TGTGTCAACAGCTTGGGATGGGCTGAGCAGTACTTC
CVNSLGWAEQYF
>few|11|TRBV24-1|TRBJ1-1|.
TGTGCCACCAGTGCTGGTTCTGAAGCTTTCTTT
CATSAGSEAFF
>.|16|TRBV11-2|TRBJ2-2|.
TGTGTCAGCGGCGTAGGACACTCCTTGAACACCGGGGAGCTGTTTTTT
CVSGVGHSLNTGELFF
>many|13|TRBV7-9|TRBJ2-1|.
TGTGCCAGCAAGGATAGGCGCTACAATGAGCAGTTCTTC
CASKDRRYNEQFF
>.|15|TRBV29-1|TRBJ2-7|.
TGCAGCGTAACACGGGGATCAGGAACTGCCTACGAGCAGTACTTC
CSVTRGSGTAYEQYF
>few|16|TRBV30|TRBJ2-1|TRBD2
TGTGCCTGGAGTAGCAGCGGGAGGAGCTCCTACAATGAGCAGTTCTTC
CAWSSSGRSSYNEQFF
>.|12|TRBV2|TRBJ1-1|.
TGTGCCATCAGTGACAGAAGGACTGAAGCTTTCTTT
CAISDRRTEAFF
>.|14|TRBV6-2/TRBV6-3|TRBJ2-3|.
TGCGCCAGCAGCTCACGGTTAGGTAGAGATACGCAGTATTTT
CASSSRLGRDTQYF
>.|14|TRBV11-2|TRBJ1-2|.
TGTTCCAGCAGCTTTTCGCAGGCTAACTATGGCTACGCCTTC
CSSSFSQANYGYAF
>once|13|TRBV5-6|TRBJ1-4|.
TGTGCCAGCAGCTTAAGGGCTAGTGAAAAACTGCTCTTT
CASSLRASEKLLF
>.|16|TRBV12-3/TRBV12-4|TRBJ2-5|TRBD1
TGTGCCAGCAGTTCTCGTCCACGGGACAGGGACAATGAGCAGTTATTC
CASSSRPRDRDNEQLF
>.|15|TRBV7-3|TRBJ2-1|TRBD2
TGTGCCAGCAGTTTAGAGGGACTAGTGGGAGAGAGGCGGTTCTTC
CASSLEGLVGERRFF
>once|14|TRBV27|TRBJ1-4|.
TGTGCCAGCAGTAAGGAGGCAACTAATGAAAAACTGTTTTTT
CASSKEATNEKLFF
>.|15|TRBV6-1|TRBJ2-2|.
TGTGCCAGCAGTGAAGGGGGGAGGCACACTGAGGAGCTGTTTTTT
CASSEGGRHTEELFF
>.|13|TRBV5-1|TRBJ1-1|.
TGCGCCAGCGGCCCGGACTTGAAGACTGAAGCTTTCTTT
CASGPDLKTEAFF
>.|15|TRBV7-9|TRBJ2-3|.
TGTGCCAGCAGCTTACGGAGCGAGAGTGCTGACACGCAGTATTTT
CASSLRSESADTQYF
>many|17|TRBV4-2|TRBJ2-7|TRBD2
TGTGCCAGCAGCCAAGGGGATGGACTAGCGCGTTCCTACGAGCAGTACTTC
CASSQGDGLARSYEQYF
>few|11|TRBV27|TRBJ1-1|.
TGTGCCAGCAGGTTGAACACTGAAGCTTTCTTT
CASRLNTEAFF
>.|14|TRBV29-1|TRBJ1-1|.
TGCAGCATAGTGACCAACGTCATGAACACTGAAGCTTTCTTT
CSIVTNVMNTEAFF
>.|15|TRBV29-1|TRBJ2-1|.
TGCAGCGTTGCGGGTGAGGACAGTTCCTACGATGAGCAGTTCTTC
CSVAGEDSSYDEQFF
>.|14|TRBV30|TRBJ1-2|.
TGTGCCTGGAGGTACAGGATTAGATACTATGGCTACACCTTC
CAWRYRIRYYGYTF
>medium-sized|15|TRBV11-2|TRBJ2-2|.
TGTGCCAGCAGCTCCCTTGATGGGCAGTCCGGGGAGCTGTTTTTT
CASSSLDGQSGELFF
>.|15|TRBV5-1|TRBJ2-1|.
TGCGCCAGCAGCTTGTGGGGGGAGTGCTACAATGAGCAGTTCTTC
CASSLWGECYNEQFF
>many|16|TRBV4-2|TRBJ2-3|.
TGTGCCAGCAGCCTGTCTCGGGGGAGCCTCACAGATACGCAGTATTTT
CASSLSRGSLTDTQYF
>.|15|TRBV28|TRBJ1-2|TRBD1
TGTGCCAGCACCCCGCGCGGGACAGGGGTCCGGGGCTACACCTTC
CASTPRGTGVRGYTF
>.|17|TRBV11-3|TRBJ2-3|.
TGTGCTAGCAGCATATCGTTTCGGCCGCTACGGACATATACGCAGTATTTT
CASSISFRPLRTYTQYF
>.|15|TRBV11-3|TRBJ2-3|.
TGTGCCAGTAGCTTAGTGCCAGGAGGCATAGATACGCAGTATTTC
CASSLVPGGIDTQYF
>.|15|TRBV28|TRBJ2-2|TRBD2
TGTGCCAGCAGCTCGGGCGGGGGAGGCACCAGGGAGCTGTTTTTT
CASSSGGGGTRELFF
>many|13|TRBV6-5|TRBJ1-2|.
TGTGCCAGCTCGGGAAACTCTAACTATGGCTACACCTTC
CASSGNSNYGYTF
>.|16|TRBV29-1|TRBJ2-1|.
TGCAGCGTTGAGGGAAAACTAGCTCCCGAATGGAATGAGCAGTTCTTC
CSVEGKLAPEWNEQFF
>.|17|TRBV7-9|TRBJ2-1|.
TGTGCCAGCAGCTTAGGGAGCGGAGGGAGCTCCTACAATGAGCAGTTCTTC
CASSLGSGGSSYNEQFF
>many|15|TRBV4-1|TRBJ1-1|TRBD1
TGCGCCAGCAGCCTATCCGGGCAGGGGGACACTGAAGCTTTCTTT
CASSLSGQGDTEAFF
>.|17|TRBV7-9|TRBJ2-5|TRBD2
TGTGTCAGCAGCTTTAGGCTAGCGGGAGGCACCCAAGAGACCCAGAACTTC
CVSSFRLAGGTQETQNF
>many|15|TRBV6-1|TRBJ2-7|.
TGTGCCAGCAGTTTAGAAGGGACGGGCTCCTACGAGCAGTACTTC
CASSLEGTGSYEQYF
>once|15|TRBV6-5|TRBJ2-1|.
TGTGCCAGCAGTGTGACGGGGGCCTCCTACAATGGGCAGTTCTTC
CASSVTGASYNGQFF
>.|15|TRBV7-8|TRBJ1-1|.
TGTTCCACCAGGATGGAGCGGACAGTGAACACTGAAGCTTTCTTT
CSTRMERTVNTEAFF
>many|14|TRBV7-8|TRBJ2-3|.
TGTGCCAGCAGCTACCGATGGGGGACAGATACGCAGTATTTT
CASSYRWGTDTQYF
>.|15|TRBV18|TRBJ2-1|TRBD2
TGTGCCAGCTCGAGGGGACTAGCGGGAGAGGTTGAGCAGTTCTTC
CASSRGLAGEVEQFF
>many|13|TRBV5-1|TRBJ1-4|.
TGCGCCAGCAGCTTGGGTGGCGATGAAAAACTGTTTTTT
CASSLGGDEKLFF
>few|15|TRBV6-4|TRBJ1-5|TRBD1
TGTGCCAGCAGACTTAACAGGGGGCGCCGACAGCCCCAGCATTTT
CASRLNRGRRQPQHF
>once|17|TRBV7-8|TRBJ2-1|TRBD2
TGTGCCAGCGGCTTAGGACTAGCGGGAGCTTCCCGGTTTGAGCAGTTCTTC
CASGLGLAGASRFEQFF
>.|16|TRBV11-3|TRBJ2-6|.
TGCGCCAGCAGCTCTGAAGGGGCGTGTTGGGCCAACGTCCTGACTTTC
CASSSEGACWANVLTF
>.|13|TRBV11-2|TRBJ2-2|.
TGTGCCAGCAGCTTAGATATGACTGGGAAGCTGTTATTT
CASSLDMTGKLLF
>.|16|TRBV11-2|TRBJ2-3|TRBD1
TGTGCCAGAAGCTCAACCCGGTTACAGGGGGCAAATACGCGATATTTT
CARSSTRLQGANTRYF
>medium-sized|13|TRBV11-2|TRBJ2-4|.
TGTGCCAGCAGCTTGGAGCCCAAAAACATTCAGTACTTC
CASSLEPKNIQYF
>.|15|TRBV11-2|TRBJ2-3|TRBD2
TGTGCTAGCAACTCGGGACTAGCGGGATCAGATACGCAGTATTTT
CASNSGLAGSDTQYF
>.|13|TRBV12-3/TRBV12-4|TRBJ1-2|.
TGTGCCAGCAATCACGCAGGGGCCTATGGCTACCCCTTC
CASNHAGAYGYPF
>.|14|TRBV7-9|TRBJ2-7|.
TGTGCCAGCAGCCGTTTCCCAGATCACTACGAGCAGTACTTC
CASSRFPDHYEQYF
>.|16|TRBV4-2|TRBJ2-1|.
TGTGCAAGAAGCCCCGGAGGTGGCGGAGGCTACAATGAGCAGTTCTTC
CARSPGGGGGYNEQFF
>.|15|TRBV11-3|TRBJ2-1|.
TGTGCCAGAAGCTTGGCGGCGGCTGCCCGGGGTGAGGAGTTCTTC
CARSLAAAARGEEFF
>.|11|TRBV18|TRBJ2-3|.
TGTGCCAGCTTAAACACAGATACGCAGTATTTT
CASLNTDTQYF
>many|14|TRBV29-1|TRBJ2-1|.
TGCAGCGTTGATGGGGGATCATCCTACAATGAGCAGTTCTTC
CSVDGGSSYNEQFF
>.|16|TRBV2|TRBJ2-1|.
TGTGCCAGCAGCGTGACTGAACCGAGCTCCTACAATGAGCAGTTCTTC
CASSVTEPSSYNEQFF